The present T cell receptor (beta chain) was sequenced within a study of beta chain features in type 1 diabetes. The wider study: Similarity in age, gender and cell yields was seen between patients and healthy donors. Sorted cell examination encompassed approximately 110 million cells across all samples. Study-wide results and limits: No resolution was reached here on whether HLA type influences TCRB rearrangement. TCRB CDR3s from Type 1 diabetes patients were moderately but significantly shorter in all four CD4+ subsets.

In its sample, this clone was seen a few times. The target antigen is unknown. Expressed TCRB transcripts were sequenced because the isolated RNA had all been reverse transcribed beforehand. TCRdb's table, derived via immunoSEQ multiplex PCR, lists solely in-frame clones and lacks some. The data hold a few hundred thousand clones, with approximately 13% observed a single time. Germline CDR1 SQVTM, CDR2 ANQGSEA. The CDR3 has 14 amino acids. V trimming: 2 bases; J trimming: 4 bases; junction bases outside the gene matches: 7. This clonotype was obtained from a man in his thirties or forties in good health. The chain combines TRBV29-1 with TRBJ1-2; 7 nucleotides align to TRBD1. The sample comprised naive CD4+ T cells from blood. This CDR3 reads CSVESPGQPYGYTF. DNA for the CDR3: TGCAGCGTTGAATCTCCGGGACAGCCCTATGGCTACACCTTC. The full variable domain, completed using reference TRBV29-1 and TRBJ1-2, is SAVISQKPSRDICQRGTSLTIQCQVDSQVTMMFWYRQQPGQSLTLIATANQGSEATYESGFVIDKFPISRPNLTFSTLTVSNMSPEDSSIYLCSVESPGQPYGYTFGSGTRLTVV.